What follows describes a single T cell receptor (beta chain). Its antigen is unknown. Germline assignment: CDR1 PRHDT and CDR2 FYEKMQ (reference sequence). This CDR3 contains 16 residues. The junction had 12 bases not matched to a gene; V was cut back by 5 bases and J by 6 bases. This sample is part of a study of cytomegalovirus exposure and HLA in healthy donors. The study ran its PCR with 60 Vbeta and 13 Jbeta primers. Method: immunoSEQ multiplex PCR; TCRdb's copy keeps in-frame clones and lacks some. Recorded for this sample: 100,000 to 150,000 clones. Study-wide results and limits: It was confirmed in vitro that three of the CMV-associated chains were specific for CMV antigens. Later on, analysis showed that most CMV-associated TCR beta chains appeared to be HLA-restricted. Segments of the TCR beta V type were, in most cases, productive about 90% or about 30% of the time in an earlier analysis.

The source material was PBMCs. This receptor was obtained from a woman between 40 and 55 years old in good health and CMV-seropositive. J is TRBJ2-1 and V is TRBV13; TRBD1 aligns across 8 bases. The CDR3 region has the DNA TGTGCCAGCAGCCGTAAGCCGGGACAGGAGGGCAATGAGCAGTTCTTC. This encodes CASSRKPGQEGNEQFF.